The clone carrying this T cell receptor beta chain occurred a few times. Antigen: not known. This sample was included in a study of CD8 T cells in ankylosing spondylitis. TCRdb fed the 5' RACE reads into MiXCR, producing one record per CDR3 protein. Of approximately 39,000 distinct CDR3 sequences listed, around an eighth were seen once; the top ten hold less than 40%. With 5 bases clipped from V and 2 bases from J, the junction kept 4 bases outside the gene matches. The CDR3 spans 13 residues. Germline assignment: CDR1 DFQATT and CDR2 SNEGSKA (reference sequence). Study conclusions and caveats: Fewer than ten highly homologous variants made up a TCR beta motif that seemed to typify ankylosing spondylitis blood. With a CD8+ phenotype, disease-linked clones were relatively rare in peripheral blood. Reports say disease-linked clones showed up significantly more in matched ankylosing spondylitis synovial fluid.

The sequence derives from a male donor with ankylosing spondylitis. The chain uses TRBV20-1 and TRBJ2-7; TRBD2 matches 9 bases. Material: synovial fluid, either unsorted or a sorted T cell fraction (not recorded which). The CDR3 here is CSAVAGETYEQYF. As DNA, the CDR3 is TGCAGTGCTGTAGCGGGAGAGACCTACGAGCAGTACTTC.